This T cell receptor (beta chain) was sequenced for a study of blood T cell repertoires in COVID-19. On the study more broadly: Spain, Italy and the United States supplied samples that represented acute and convalescent COVID-19. PBMCs, B-cell-depleted T cells, or T cells provided the cDNA or gDNA that made up the material.

Original methodology: The authors estimated nucleated cell counts from reference gene primer amplification. TCRdb's copy holds only in-frame clones and misses some; the assay was immunoSEQ multiplex PCR. V, J and clone size derive from that table, while D and trimming were established from the DNA sequence. The sample yields 65,000 to 85,000 clones, about nine tenths seen once. The CDR3 contains 11 residues. V shed 8 bases and J shed 4 bases, with 6 bases lying between them. The receptor's source is a woman aged 18-30 years with acute or convalescent COVID-19. Sequenced input: peripheral blood. The rearrangement links TRBV12-3 or TRBV12-4 to TRBJ2-1; the D is unclear. CDR3 nucleotides: TGTGCCAGCGGCCAATACAATGAGCAGTTCTTC. Translated: CASGQYNEQFF.